This entry concerns a single T cell receptor beta chain. Antigen: not known. Within Nashville, Tennessee resided all donors, each a Caucasian adult. These data belong to a study of shared clonotypes between healthy human individuals. General study findings and limits: Naive subsets generally exceeded memory subsets in estimated richness.

Sequencing used immunoSEQ multiplex PCR; TCRdb keeps in-frame clones, though not all of them. In the table there are about 690,000 clones, less than 95% of which are singletons. V lost 3 bases to trimming and J lost 6 bases, with 11 bases between them. This CDR3 is 13 amino acids long. The V gene's germline CDR1 is SGHAT and CDR2 FQNNGV. This receptor was taken from a man aged 18-30 years in good health. Some clones in this sample may be carry-over from other donors' samples. Material: memory CD8+ T cells from PBMCs. As for subset: CD45RO+ cells pooled with CCR7-negative TemRA cells. The gene calls are TRBV11-2 and TRBJ1-1, with D unresolved. CDR3 loop: CASSFSSTAEAFF. Written as DNA, the CDR3 is TGTGCCAGCAGCTTTTCCTCGACGGCTGAAGCTTTCTTT.